The clone carrying this TCR beta chain is categorized as medium-sized. 5'RACE with 10-nucleotide random UMIs generated the cDNA. TCRdb analysed the 5' RACE reads with MiXCR anew, one entry per CDR3 protein. The sample includes tens of thousands of distinct CDR3 sequences, less than 15% of them seen just once. Time point here: longitudinal time-point 2. This entry comes from a study of neurological immune-mediated disorders. In germline, CDR1 is SGHRS, CDR2 YFSETQ. CDR3 length equals 15 residues. V gave up 1 base and J gave up 6 bases, with 14 bases separating them. The clonotype comes from a middle-aged woman in good health. Sequenced input: PBMCs. V is TRBV5-1 and J is TRBJ2-1, with D perhaps TRBD2 (6 bases). CDR3 sequence: CASSLLGGSANEQFF. The CDR3 DNA is TGCGCCAGCAGCTTGCTGGGAGGCTCGGCCAATGAGCAGTTCTTC.